Listed below are T cell receptor beta chains from one sample, sequenced in a study of blood T cell repertoires in COVID-19. Libraries were prepared by immunoSEQ multiplex PCR; TCRdb keeps only in-frame clonotypes and omits some of them. Among fewer than 100,000 clones listed, approximately 88% were seen once. Sequences were obtained from peripheral blood. The receptors stem from a human donor in a cohort sampled during active COVID-19. Each CDR3 is given with its conserved first and last residue. The D gene is left open where the match is weak. Not every row has a clone size; where given, it reads once, few, many or a size class.

TRBJ2-7 TRBV9 . TRBD1 TGTGCCAGCAGCTTCAGGGGGAGCTCCTACGAGCAGTACTTC CASSFRGSSYEQYF
TRBJ1-2 TRBV29-1 . . TGCAGCGTGTTGGGGGGGTTTGGCTACACCTTC CSVLGGFGYTF
TRBJ2-3 TRBV28 . TRBD2 TGTGCCAGTTGGAATGCGGGAGGCCACACAGATACGCAGTATTTT CASWNAGGHTDTQYF
TRBJ2-5 TRBV2 . TRBD2 TGTGCCAGCAGTGGGAGGCTAGCGGGACGTGTAACCCAGTACTTC CASSGRLAGRVTQYF
TRBJ2-5 TRBV6-2/TRBV6-3 . . TGTGCCAGCAGTTACAAGGGGAATGGAGAGACCCAGTACTTC CASSYKGNGETQYF
TRBJ1-5 TRBV19 . TRBD1 TGTGCCAGTAGTACGGAGGGGGCACCCCCCAATCAGCCCCAGCATTTT CASSTEGAPPNQPQHF
TRBJ2-1 TRBV5-1 . . TGCGCCAGCAGGACTAACAGGGAGGGGTACAATGAGCAGTTCTTC CASRTNREGYNEQFF
TRBJ2-5 TRBV5-5 once . TGTGCCAGCAGCTTTCAGGGGAGTGGAGAGACCCAGTACTTC CASSFQGSGETQYF
TRBJ1-6 TRBV28 . TRBD1 TGTGCCAGCAGTTTACGACAGGGGAATTCACCCCTCCACTTT CASSLRQGNSPLHF
TRBJ2-3 TRBV2 . . TGTGCCAGCATTTTAGTAGTCGGCGGGGCAACAGATACGCAGTATTTT CASILVVGGATDTQYF
TRBJ2-7 TRBV19 . TRBD1 TGTGCCAGTAGTATAGGCAGGGGGCGCGGTTACGAGCAGTACTTC CASSIGRGRGYEQYF
TRBJ1-5 TRBV28 . . TGTGCCAGCAGATCGGAAGGCCTAGGCAGTCAGCCCCAGCATTTT CASRSEGLGSQPQHF
TRBJ2-3 TRBV4-2 . . TGTGCCAGCAGCCAAGATCTGAGTTTGAGCACAGATACGCAGTATTTT CASSQDLSLSTDTQYF
TRBJ2-2 TRBV6-2/TRBV6-3 . . TGTGCCAGCAGTCCCGGGACTGCGAACACCGGGGAGCTGTTTTTT CASSPGTANTGELFF
TRBJ2-1 TRBV28 . . TGTGCCAGCAACCTTTTTTCAGGGCGCAATGAGCAGTTCTTC CASNLFSGRNEQFF
TRBJ1-1 TRBV11-3 few . TGTGCCAGCAGCTACCAGGGTAACACTGAAGCTTTCTTT CASSYQGNTEAFF
TRBJ1-5 TRBV15 . TRBD1 TGTGCCACCAGCCGCCGGACAGGGGGCACCTATAGCAATCAGCCCCAGCATTTT CATSRRTGGTYSNQPQHF
TRBJ2-1 TRBV7-2 . TRBD2 TGTGCCAGCAGCTTAGGGCCTAGCGGGAGCTACAATGAGCAGTTCTTC CASSLGPSGSYNEQFF
TRBJ2-3 TRBV18 . TRBD2 TGTGCCAGCTCACCACGTCTAGCGGGGGGGCCGAGTGGAAGCACAGATACGCAGTATTTT CASSPRLAGGPSGSTDTQYF
TRBJ1-1 TRBV12-5 once TRBD1 TGTGCTAGTGGTACGCCCGGACAGGCCAACACTGAAGCTTTCTTT CASGTPGQANTEAFF
TRBJ2-5 TRBV7-2 . TRBD2 TGTGCCAGCAGATTAGCGGGAGGGCTGGAGACCCAGTACTTC CASRLAGGLETQYF
TRBJ2-2 TRBV10-2 . . TGCGCCAGCAGTGAGACACCGAACACCGGGGAGCTGTTTTTT CASSETPNTGELFF
TRBJ1-1 TRBV12-3/TRBV12-4 . TRBD1 TGTGCCAGCAGCCTCGGACAGGGGGCTAAAGCTTTCTTT CASSLGQGAKAFF
TRBJ1-4 TRBV7-9 . . TGTGCCAGCAGCTTAACCGCAGCAACTAATGAAAAACTGTTTTTT CASSLTAATNEKLFF
TRBJ2-3 TRBV13 . . TGTGCCAGCATCCCCGGGACATTGGTGGGCACAGATACGCAGTATTTT CASIPGTLVGTDTQYF
TRBJ2-1 TRBV10-2 once TRBD2 TGCGCCAGCAGAGGGACTAGCGGGATCGGTGAGCAGTTCTTC CASRGTSGIGEQFF
TRBJ2-3 TRBV6-6 . TRBD2 TGCACTAGCGGGGGCTCAGATACGCAGTATTTT CTSGGSDTQYF
TRBJ1-5 TRBV3-1/TRBV3-2 . TRBD1 TGTGCCAGCAGCCAAGATTCAGGGGGCGCTTATCAGCCCCAGCATTTT CASSQDSGGAYQPQHF